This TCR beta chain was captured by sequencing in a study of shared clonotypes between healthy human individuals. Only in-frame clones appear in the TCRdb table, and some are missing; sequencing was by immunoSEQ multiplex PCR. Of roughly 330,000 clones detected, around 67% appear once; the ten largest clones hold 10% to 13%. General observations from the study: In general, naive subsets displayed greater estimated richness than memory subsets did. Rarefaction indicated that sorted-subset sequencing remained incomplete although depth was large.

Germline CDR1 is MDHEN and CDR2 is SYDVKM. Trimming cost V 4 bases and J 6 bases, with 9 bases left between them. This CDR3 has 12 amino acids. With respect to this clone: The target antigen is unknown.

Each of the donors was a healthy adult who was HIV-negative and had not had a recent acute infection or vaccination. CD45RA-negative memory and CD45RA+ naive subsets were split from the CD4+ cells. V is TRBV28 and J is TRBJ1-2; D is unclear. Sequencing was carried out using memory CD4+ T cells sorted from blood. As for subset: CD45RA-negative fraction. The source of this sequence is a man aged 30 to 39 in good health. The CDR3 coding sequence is TGTGCCAGCAGTTCCCCGATTGATGGCTACACCTTC. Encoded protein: CASSSPIDGYTF.